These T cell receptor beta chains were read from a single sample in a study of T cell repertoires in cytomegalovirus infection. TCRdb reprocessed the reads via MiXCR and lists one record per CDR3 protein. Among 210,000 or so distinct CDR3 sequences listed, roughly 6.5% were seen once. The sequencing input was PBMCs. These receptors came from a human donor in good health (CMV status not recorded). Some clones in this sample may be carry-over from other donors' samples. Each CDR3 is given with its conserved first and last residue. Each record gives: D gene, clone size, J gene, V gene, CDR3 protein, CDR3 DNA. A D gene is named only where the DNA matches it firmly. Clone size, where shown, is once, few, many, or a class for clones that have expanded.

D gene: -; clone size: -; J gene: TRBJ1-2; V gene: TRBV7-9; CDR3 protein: CASSLATSYGYTF; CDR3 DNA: TGTGCCAGCAGCTTAGCGACCAGCTATGGCTACACCTTC
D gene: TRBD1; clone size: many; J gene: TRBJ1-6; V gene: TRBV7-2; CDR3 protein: CASSLIWQGGYNSPLHF; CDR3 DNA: TGTGCCAGCAGCTTAATCTGGCAGGGGGGTTATAATTCACCCCTCCACTTT
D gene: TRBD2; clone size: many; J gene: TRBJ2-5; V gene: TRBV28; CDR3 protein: CASSLQSGGAGETQYF; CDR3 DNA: TGTGCCAGCAGTTTACAGAGCGGGGGGGCCGGAGAGACCCAGTACTTC
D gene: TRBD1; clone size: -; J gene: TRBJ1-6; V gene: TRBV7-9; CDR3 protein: CASSTLQGINSPLHF; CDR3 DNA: TGTGCCAGCAGCACCTTACAGGGGATTAATTCACCCCTCCACTTT
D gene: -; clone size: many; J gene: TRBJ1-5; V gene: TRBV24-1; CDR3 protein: CATSETGVNQPQHF; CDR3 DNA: TGTGCCACCAGTGAAACAGGAGTCAATCAGCCCCAGCATTTT
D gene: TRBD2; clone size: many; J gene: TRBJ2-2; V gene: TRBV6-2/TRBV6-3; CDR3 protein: CASSYPSGSGGANTGELFF; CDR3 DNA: TGTGCCAGCAGTTACCCCTCGGGAAGCGGGGGGGCGAACACCGGGGAGCTGTTTTTT
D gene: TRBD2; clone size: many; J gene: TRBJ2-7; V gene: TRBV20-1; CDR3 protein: CSARDLLLAGVYEQYF; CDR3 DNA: TGCAGTGCTAGAGATCTCCTACTAGCGGGGGTCTACGAGCAGTACTTC
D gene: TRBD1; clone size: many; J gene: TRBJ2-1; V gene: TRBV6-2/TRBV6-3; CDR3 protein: CASSFPTGPRFF; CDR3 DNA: TGTGCCAGCAGTTTTCCGACAGGGCCCCGGTTCTTC
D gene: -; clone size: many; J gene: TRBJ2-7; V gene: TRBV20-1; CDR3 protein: CSAQPPGTDYEQYF; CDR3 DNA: TGCAGTGCTCAGCCGCCCGGGACCGATTACGAGCAGTACTTC
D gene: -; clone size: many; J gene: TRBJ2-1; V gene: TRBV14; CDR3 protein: CASSFLAIPNEQFF; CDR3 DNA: TGTGCCAGCAGTTTCCTAGCGATCCCCAATGAGCAGTTCTTC
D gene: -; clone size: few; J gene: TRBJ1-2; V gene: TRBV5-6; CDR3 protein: CASTPPGAYGYTF; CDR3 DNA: TGTGCCAGCACCCCACCTGGAGCCTATGGCTACACCTTC
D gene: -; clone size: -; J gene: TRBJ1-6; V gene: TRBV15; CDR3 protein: CATSSRGTLHF; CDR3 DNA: TGTGCCACCAGCAGCAGGGGCACCCTCCACTTT
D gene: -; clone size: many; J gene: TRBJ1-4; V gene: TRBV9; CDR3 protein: CASTPTGTFNEKLFF; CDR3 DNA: TGTGCCAGCACCCCGACCGGGACCTTTAATGAAAAACTGTTTTTT
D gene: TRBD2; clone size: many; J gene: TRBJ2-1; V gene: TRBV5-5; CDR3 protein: CASSATSGGANEQFF; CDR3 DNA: TGTGCCAGCAGTGCGACCAGCGGGGGGGCGAATGAGCAGTTCTTC
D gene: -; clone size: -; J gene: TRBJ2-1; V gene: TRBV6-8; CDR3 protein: CASSLRGGSSYDEQFF; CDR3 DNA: TGTGCCAGCAGTTTAAGGGGGGGGAGCTCCTACGATGAGCAGTTCTTC
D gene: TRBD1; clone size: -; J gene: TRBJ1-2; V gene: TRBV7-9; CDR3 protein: CASSPPPWGTGGASYTF; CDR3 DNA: TGTGCCAGCAGCCCTCCTCCCTGGGGGACAGGGGGCGCGAGCTACACCTTC
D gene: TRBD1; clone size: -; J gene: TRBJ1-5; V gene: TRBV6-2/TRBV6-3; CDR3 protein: CASSQDRAQPQHF; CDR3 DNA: TGTGCCAGCAGCCAAGACAGGGCTCAGCCCCAGCATTTT
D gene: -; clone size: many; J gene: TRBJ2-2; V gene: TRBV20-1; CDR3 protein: CSAVGLVNTGELFF; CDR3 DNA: TGCAGTGCCGTCGGGTTGGTGAACACCGGGGAGCTGTTTTTT
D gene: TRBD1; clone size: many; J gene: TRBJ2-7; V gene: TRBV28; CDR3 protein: CASSPIMGQGKHEQYF; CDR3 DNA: TGTGCCAGCAGCCCGATAATGGGACAGGGGAAACACGAGCAGTACTTC
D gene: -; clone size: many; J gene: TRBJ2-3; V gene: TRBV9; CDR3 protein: CASSVVGTYTDTQYF; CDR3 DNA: TGTGCCAGCAGCGTAGTCGGGACATACACAGATACGCAGTATTTT